This T cell receptor beta chain was recovered during a study of T cells after yellow fever vaccination. Germline CDR1 and CDR2: SNHLY and FYNNEI. V was clipped by 2 bases and J by 0 bases, with 11 bases between them. The length of the CDR3 is 16 residues. TCRdb analysed the 5' RACE reads with MiXCR anew, one entry per CDR3 protein. In the table there are fewer than 450,000 distinct CDR3 sequences, more than 9% of which are singletons. This chain connects TRBV2 to TRBJ1-5; D unclear. The sequencing here drew on PBMCs, taken on the day of the first yellow fever vaccination. This receptor was obtained from a man aged 18 to 30 who received the YFV17D yellow fever vaccine. CDR3 loop: CASSESWGYSNQPQHF. The CDR3 DNA reads as TGTGCCAGCAGTGAAAGTTGGGGATATAGCAATCAGCCCCAGCATTTT.